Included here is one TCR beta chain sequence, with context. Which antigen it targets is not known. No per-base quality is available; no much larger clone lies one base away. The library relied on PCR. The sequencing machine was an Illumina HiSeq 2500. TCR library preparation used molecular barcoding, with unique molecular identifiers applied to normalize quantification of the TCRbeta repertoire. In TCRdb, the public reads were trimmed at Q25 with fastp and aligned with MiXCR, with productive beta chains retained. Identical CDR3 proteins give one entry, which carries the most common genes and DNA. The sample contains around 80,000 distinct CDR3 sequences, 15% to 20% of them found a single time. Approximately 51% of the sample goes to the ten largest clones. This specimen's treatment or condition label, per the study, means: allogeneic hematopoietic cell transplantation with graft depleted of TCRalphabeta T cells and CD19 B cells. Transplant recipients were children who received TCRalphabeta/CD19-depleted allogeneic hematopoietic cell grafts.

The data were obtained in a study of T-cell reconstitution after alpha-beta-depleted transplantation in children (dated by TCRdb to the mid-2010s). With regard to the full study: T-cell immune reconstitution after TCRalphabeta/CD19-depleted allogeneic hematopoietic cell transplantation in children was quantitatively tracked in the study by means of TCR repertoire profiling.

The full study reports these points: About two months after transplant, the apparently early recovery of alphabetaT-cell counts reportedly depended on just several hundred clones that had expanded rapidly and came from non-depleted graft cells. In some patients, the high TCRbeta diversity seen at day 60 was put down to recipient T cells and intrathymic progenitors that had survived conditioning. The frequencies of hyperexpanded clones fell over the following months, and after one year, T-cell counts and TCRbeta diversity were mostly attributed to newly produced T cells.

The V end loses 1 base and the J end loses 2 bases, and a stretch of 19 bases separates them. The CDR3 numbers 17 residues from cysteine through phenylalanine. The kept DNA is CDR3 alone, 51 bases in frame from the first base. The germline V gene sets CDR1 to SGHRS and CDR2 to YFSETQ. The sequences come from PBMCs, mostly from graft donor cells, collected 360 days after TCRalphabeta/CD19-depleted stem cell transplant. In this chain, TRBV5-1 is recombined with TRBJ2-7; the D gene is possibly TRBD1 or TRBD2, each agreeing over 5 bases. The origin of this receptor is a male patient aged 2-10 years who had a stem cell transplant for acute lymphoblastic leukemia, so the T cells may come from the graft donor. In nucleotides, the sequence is TGCGCCAGCAGCTTGTCCGGTTTTCGGGACGGGGCCTACGAGCAGTACTTC. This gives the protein CASSLSGFRDGAYEQYF.